This is a list of T cell receptor beta chains from one sample in a study of CD8 T cells in ankylosing spondylitis. TCRdb recomputed calls from the 5' RACE reads with MiXCR, one row per CDR3 protein. The sample lists about 460,000 distinct CDR3 sequences, about 5.2% occurring once. The sequenced material came from blood, either unsorted or a sorted T cell fraction (not recorded which). The source of these receptors is a male donor with ankylosing spondylitis. Each CDR3 is given with its conserved first and last residue. Each record gives: J gene, clone size, V gene, CDR3 length, CDR3 protein. A row's size may be missing; if present it is once, few, many or a size class.

TRBJ2-3 | many | TRBV29-1 | 14 | CSVPKAGRSDTQYF
TRBJ2-1 | . | TRBV9 | 13 | CASSVAGDNEQFF
TRBJ1-2 | many | TRBV6-5 | 13 | CASSYDRALGYTF
TRBJ2-5 | . | TRBV11-3 | 15 | CASSSDRGGEETQYF
TRBJ1-2 | many | TRBV4-2 | 15 | CASSSDREKGYGYTF
TRBJ1-5 | many | TRBV6-1 | 15 | CASSGGTGRHQPQHF
TRBJ1-1 | many | TRBV6-1 | 11 | CASVGTTEAFF
TRBJ2-7 | . | TRBV29-1 | 14 | CSVARGTGKNEQYF
TRBJ2-1 | . | TRBV7-2 | 13 | CASSLSGENEQFF
TRBJ1-1 | . | TRBV4-1 | 16 | CASSQGLDRGGTEAFF
TRBJ2-1 | . | TRBV5-1 | 16 | CASSLGLAGVGNEQFF
TRBJ2-5 | many | TRBV25-1 | 12 | CASSGDKETQYF
TRBJ2-3 | many | TRBV4-2 | 19 | CASSQEMIAGEGMTDTQYF
TRBJ2-7 | many | TRBV29-1 | 14 | CSVEVPQGTYEQYF
TRBJ2-2 | many | TRBV5-1 | 16 | CASSLPSSRFTGELFF
TRBJ2-7 | . | TRBV20-1 | 13 | CSVRRLLSYEQYF
TRBJ2-3 | many | TRBV11-3 | 14 | CASSSHDGTDTQYF
TRBJ2-5 | many | TRBV3-1 | 15 | CASSQEERDQETQYF
TRBJ2-5 | few | TRBV20-1 | 14 | CSARGTVLQETQYF
TRBJ2-5 | many | TRBV6-5 | 14 | CASSYGQGGETQYF
TRBJ1-5 | many | TRBV12-3/TRBV12-4 | 15 | CASTSESGRDQPQHF
TRBJ1-4 | many | TRBV29-1 | 12 | CSVEGNGEKLFF
TRBJ2-7 | many | TRBV6-5 | 16 | CASSSSLTGLAYEQYF
TRBJ2-1 | many | TRBV27 | 15 | CASSLGTGKGNEQFF
TRBJ1-5 | many | TRBV7-2 | 15 | CASSLVGTGGQPQHF
TRBJ2-3 | many | TRBV7-9 | 14 | CASSPPPSGDTQYF
TRBJ1-1 | many | TRBV6-2/TRBV6-3 | 15 | CASSQVQGAPPEAFF
TRBJ2-3 | many | TRBV14 | 16 | CASSQRGQGATDTQYF
TRBJ1-5 | many | TRBV4-2 | 15 | CASSQVSDRGQPQHF
TRBJ2-7 | many | TRBV12-3/TRBV12-4 | 15 | CASSARDREWGEQYF
TRBJ2-7 | many | TRBV20-1 | 11 | CSAGRGNEQYF
TRBJ1-5 | many | TRBV20-1 | 12 | CSARQGPGPQHF
TRBJ1-1 | many | TRBV18 | 14 | CASSPQGRDTEAFF
TRBJ1-3 | many | TRBV12-5 | 15 | CASGLADTAGNTIYF
TRBJ2-6 | few | TRBV20-1 | 16 | CSAGHLEGSGANVLTF
TRBJ1-6 | . | TRBV20-1 | 13 | CSALRDTNSPLHF
TRBJ2-2 | . | TRBV9 | 15 | CASSVGVARTGELFF
TRBJ2-1 | . | TRBV7-2 | 11 | CASSLGGRLFF
TRBJ1-1 | . | TRBV30 | 11 | CAWSFDTEAFF
TRBJ2-1 | many | TRBV7-2 | 13 | CASRRSPGNEQFF
TRBJ2-7 | . | TRBV6-2/TRBV6-3 | 13 | CASREQGSYEQYF
TRBJ2-3 | many | TRBV7-2 | 15 | CASSFRGLATDTQYF
TRBJ2-7 | . | TRBV4-2 | 16 | CASSLDRQFKFYEQYF
TRBJ2-1 | few | TRBV6-2/TRBV6-3 | 15 | CASSYPDPLYNEQFF
TRBJ1-1 | many | TRBV29-1 | 12 | CSVSMFGGKAFF
TRBJ2-3 | many | TRBV7-9 | 13 | CASSLGSGRQGNF
TRBJ2-7 | . | TRBV7-2 | 14 | CASSFRTSYYEQYF
TRBJ1-1 | many | TRBV11-2 | 15 | CASSSTPDWGAEAFF
TRBJ1-1 | many | TRBV4-1 | 14 | CASSRVTDLDEAFF
TRBJ1-6 | many | TRBV4-3 | 16 | CASSQDGGAGNSPLHF
TRBJ2-5 | many | TRBV20-1 | 11 | CSAGNAETQYF
TRBJ2-1 | many | TRBV7-2 | 17 | CASSSFSGRGRRNEQFF
TRBJ2-1 | many | TRBV27 | 15 | CASSPSGGRFNEQFF
TRBJ2-7 | many | TRBV11-1 | 18 | CASRTLMGRGEDSYEQYF
TRBJ1-1 | many | TRBV20-1 | 14 | CSARGGLLDTEAFF
TRBJ2-1 | many | TRBV7-2 | 15 | CASSLGQLSYNEQFF
TRBJ2-3 | many | TRBV18 | 16 | CASSTTVANPSDTQYF
TRBJ2-7 | . | TRBV29-1 | 14 | CSVEGGQGAYEQYF
TRBJ2-7 | few | TRBV11-3 | 16 | CASSVPKQGPAGEQYF